A single TCR beta chain is shown here with its context. This table comes from immunoSEQ multiplex PCR, and its TCRdb copy is limited to in-frame clones, with some not included. The repertoire consists of 300,000 to 450,000 clones, with roughly 84% occurring once and the leading ten covering roughly 1%. Cohort placement rested on clinical history that participants reported themselves. The record originates from a study of blood T cell repertoires in COVID-19. Background on the study: The samples span acute and convalescent COVID-19 from the United States, Italy and Spain. T cells, B-cell-depleted T cells, or PBMCs supplied cDNA or gDNA.

This CDR3 region has 14 residues. CDR1 LNHDA and CDR2 SQIVND come from the germline V gene (reference sequence). Deletions cut 3 bases from V and 4 bases from J, with 12 bases between. The J gene is TRBJ1-2, the V gene TRBV19, with D maybe TRBD1 (6 bases). This sequence originates from a woman aged 25 to 39 who had recovered from COVID-19. The source material was PBMCs or T cells enriched from blood (not recorded which). The CDR3 sequence: CASSIPDRLYGYTF. The CDR3, as DNA: TGTGCCAGTAGTATCCCGGACAGACTCTATGGCTACACCTTC.